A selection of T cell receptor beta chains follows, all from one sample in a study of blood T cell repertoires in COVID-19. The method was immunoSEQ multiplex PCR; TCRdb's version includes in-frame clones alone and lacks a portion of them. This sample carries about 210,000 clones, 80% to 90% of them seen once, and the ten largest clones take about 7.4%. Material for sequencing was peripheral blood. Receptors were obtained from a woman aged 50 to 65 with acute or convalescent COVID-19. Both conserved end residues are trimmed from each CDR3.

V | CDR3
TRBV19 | ASRGSRTGVLGNQPQH
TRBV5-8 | ASSSGTDSGNTIY
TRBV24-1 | ATSDSTTGYKAF
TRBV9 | ASSRGPQTGGKGEQF
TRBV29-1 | SVTFETGGKGYT
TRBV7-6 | ASSPGQKPQLSYEQY
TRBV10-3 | AISDTGRLGVDTQY
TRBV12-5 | ASGLFTDTQY
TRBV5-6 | ASSWTDNEKLF
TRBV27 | ASSNRFPEEQY
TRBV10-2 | ASSDGGLPYEQY
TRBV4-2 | ASSQPGTGLEAF
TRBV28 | ASSLARGALEQY
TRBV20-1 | SAPGANEQY
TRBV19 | ASMTRGTIY
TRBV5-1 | ASSLGTSNTGELF
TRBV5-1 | ASSLVLEGKETQY
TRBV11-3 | ASSKGLAASTDTQY
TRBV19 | ASTVGLTGTGGTEAF
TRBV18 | ASSPGQNTEAF
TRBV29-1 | SVVGTGNEQY
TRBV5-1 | ASSLGGTSTEAF
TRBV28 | ASSLGTGDSEKLF
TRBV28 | ASSSVSSGSLYEQY
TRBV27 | ASSRRGGVNEKLF
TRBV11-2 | ASSPQIPGANVLT
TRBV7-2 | ASSLRQGFGNEQF
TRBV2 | ANAKRQGAPENIQY
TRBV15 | ATSDSKVSYEQY
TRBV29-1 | SVGPNRGGRGVLGEQY
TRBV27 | ASTLRDSTEAF
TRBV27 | ASSPLVGVSYNEQF
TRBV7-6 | ASSLPRLADSEQY
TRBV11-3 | ASSLSPDQETQY
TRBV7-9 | ASSPFGGVGGEKLF
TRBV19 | ASSAEGLAGTDTQY
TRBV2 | ASRLGGETQY
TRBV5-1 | ASSLGHPGDTEAF
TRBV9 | ASSEWDISYEQY
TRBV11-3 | ASSLFALAETQY
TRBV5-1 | ASSLGAAEQF
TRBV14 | ASSQDVLTGTSDSYEQY
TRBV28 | ASSLLGRVSGFVAF
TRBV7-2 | ASSLALTDTGNNEKLF
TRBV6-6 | ASSYSGTPIGEQY
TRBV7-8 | ASSWRDRDNEQF
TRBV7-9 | ASSFRLDQETQY
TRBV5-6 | ASSSELAGVAENEQF
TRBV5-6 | ASSLWTLAGGGNEQF